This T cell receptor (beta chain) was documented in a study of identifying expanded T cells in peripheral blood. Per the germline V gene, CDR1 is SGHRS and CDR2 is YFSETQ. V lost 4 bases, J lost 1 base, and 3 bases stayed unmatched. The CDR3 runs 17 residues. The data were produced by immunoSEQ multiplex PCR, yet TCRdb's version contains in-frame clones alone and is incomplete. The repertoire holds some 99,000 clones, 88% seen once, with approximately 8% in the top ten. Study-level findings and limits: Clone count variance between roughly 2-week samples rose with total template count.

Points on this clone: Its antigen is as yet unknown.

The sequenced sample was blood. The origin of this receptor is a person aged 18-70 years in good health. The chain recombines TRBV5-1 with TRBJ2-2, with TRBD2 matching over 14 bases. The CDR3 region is CASSVGLAGGNTGELFF. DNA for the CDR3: TGCGCCAGCAGCGTCGGACTAGCGGGAGGGAACACCGGGGAGCTGTTTTTT.